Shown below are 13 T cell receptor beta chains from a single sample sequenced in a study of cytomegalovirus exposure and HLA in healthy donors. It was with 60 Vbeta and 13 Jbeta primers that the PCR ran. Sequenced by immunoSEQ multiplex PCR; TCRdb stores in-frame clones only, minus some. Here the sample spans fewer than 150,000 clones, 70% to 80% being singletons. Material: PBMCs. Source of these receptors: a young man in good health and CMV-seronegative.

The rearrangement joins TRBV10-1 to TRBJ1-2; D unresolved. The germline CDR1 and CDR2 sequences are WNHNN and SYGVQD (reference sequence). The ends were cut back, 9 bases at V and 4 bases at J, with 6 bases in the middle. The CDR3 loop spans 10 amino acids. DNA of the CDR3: TGCGCCAGGTCCTTCTATGGCTACACCTTC. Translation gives CARSFYGYTF.

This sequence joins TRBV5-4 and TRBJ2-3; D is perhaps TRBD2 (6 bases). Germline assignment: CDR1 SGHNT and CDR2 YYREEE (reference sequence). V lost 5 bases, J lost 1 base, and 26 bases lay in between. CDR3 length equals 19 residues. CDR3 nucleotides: TGTGCCAGCAGGTCTGAGCTAGCGACCAGATCGGAAGGCACAGATACGCAGTATTTT. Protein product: CASRSELATRSEGTDTQYF. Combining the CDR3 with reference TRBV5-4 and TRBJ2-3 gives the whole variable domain ETGVTQSPTHLIKTRGQQVTLRCSSQSGHNTVSWYQQALGQGPQFIFQYYREEENGRGNFPPRFSGLQFPNYSSELNVNALELDDSALYLCASRSELATRSEGTDTQYFGPGTRLTVL.

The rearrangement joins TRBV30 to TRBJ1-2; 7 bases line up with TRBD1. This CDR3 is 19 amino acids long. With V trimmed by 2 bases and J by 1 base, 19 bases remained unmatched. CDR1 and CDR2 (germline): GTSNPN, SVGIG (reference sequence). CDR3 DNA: TGTGCCTGGAGTCCTCCCGGGGGACAGCTCCCAGGAGATAACTATGGCTACACCTTC. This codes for CAWSPPGGQLPGDNYGYTF.

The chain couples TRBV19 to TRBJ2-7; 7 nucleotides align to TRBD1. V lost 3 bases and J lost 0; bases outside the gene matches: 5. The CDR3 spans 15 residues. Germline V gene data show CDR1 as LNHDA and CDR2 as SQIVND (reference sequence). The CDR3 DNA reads TGTGCCAGTAGTATTAGGGGGCCTCCCTCCTACGAGCAGTACTTC. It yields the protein CASSIRGPPSYEQYF.

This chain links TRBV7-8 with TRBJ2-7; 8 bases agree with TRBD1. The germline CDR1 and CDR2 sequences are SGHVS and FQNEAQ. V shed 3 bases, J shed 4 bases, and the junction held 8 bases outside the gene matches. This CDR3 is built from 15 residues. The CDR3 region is CASSFGRGRIYEQYF. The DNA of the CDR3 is TGTGCCAGCAGCTTCGGCAGGGGGCGCATTTACGAGCAGTACTTC.

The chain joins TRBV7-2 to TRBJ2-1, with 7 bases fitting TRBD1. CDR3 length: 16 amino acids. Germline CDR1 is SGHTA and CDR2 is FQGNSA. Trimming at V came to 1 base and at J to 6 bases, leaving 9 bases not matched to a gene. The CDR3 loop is CASSLVRGGVGNEQFF. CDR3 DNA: TGTGCCAGCAGCTTAGTTAGAGGGGGCGTGGGCAATGAGCAGTTCTTC.

The CDR3 sequence: CASQRDSSYEQYF. CDR3 DNA: TGTGCCAGCCAGAGGGATTCATCCTACGAGCAGTACTTC. V gene TRBV7-9 combines with J gene TRBJ2-7; D perhaps matches TRBD2 (5 bases). Trimming took 8 bases from V and 1 from J, leaving 12 bases between them. Germline V gene sequence: CDR1 SEHNR, CDR2 FQNEAQ (reference sequence). CDR3 length equals 13 residues.

CDR3 sequence: CASSLTRDRVDEQYF. CDR3 nucleotides: TGCGCCAGCAGCCTCACCCGGGACAGGGTGGACGAGCAGTACTTC. This chain uses TRBV4-1 with TRBJ2-7; TRBD1 matches at 9 bases. Losses at the gene ends were 4 bases for V and 5 bases for J; bases not matched to a gene: 9. The CDR3 is made up of 15 amino acids. The germline gives CDR1 MGHRA, CDR2 YSYEKL.

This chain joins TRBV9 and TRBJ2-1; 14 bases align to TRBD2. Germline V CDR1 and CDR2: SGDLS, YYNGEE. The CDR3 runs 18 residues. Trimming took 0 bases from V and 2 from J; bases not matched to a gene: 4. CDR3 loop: CASSVGTSGGLPYNEQFF. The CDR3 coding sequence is TGTGCCAGCAGCGTAGGGACTAGCGGGGGGCTTCCCTACAATGAGCAGTTCTTC.

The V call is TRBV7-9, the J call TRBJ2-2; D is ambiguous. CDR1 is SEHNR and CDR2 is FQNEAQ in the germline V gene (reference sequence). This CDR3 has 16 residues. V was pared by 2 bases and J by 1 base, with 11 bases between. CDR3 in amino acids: CASSLWLLQNTGELFF. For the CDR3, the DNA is TGTGCCAGCAGCTTATGGTTACTACAGAACACCGGGGAGCTGTTTTTT. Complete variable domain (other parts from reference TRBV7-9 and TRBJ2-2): DTGVSQNPRHKITKRGQNVTFRCDPISEHNRLYWYRQTLGQGPEFLTYFQNEAQLEKSRLLSDRFSAERPKGSFSTLEIQRTEQGDSAMYLCASSLWLLQNTGELFFGEGSRLTVL.

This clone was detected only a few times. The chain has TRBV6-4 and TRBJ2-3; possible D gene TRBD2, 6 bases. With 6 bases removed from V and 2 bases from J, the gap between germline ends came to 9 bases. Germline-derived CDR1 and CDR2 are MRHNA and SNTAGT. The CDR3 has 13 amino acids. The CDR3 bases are TGTGCCAGCAGCGGGAGTGCCACAGATACGCAGTATTTT. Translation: CASSGSATDTQYF.

The CDR3 protein is CASGMPGLASYEQYF. In DNA, the CDR3 is TGCGCCAGCGGAATGCCGGGACTAGCGAGCTACGAGCAGTACTTC. The chain combines TRBV5-1 with TRBJ2-7, with TRBD2 matching over 10 bases. Germline trimming cut 7 bases from V and 3 bases from J; bases unmatched to any gene: 10. This CDR3 has 15 residues. The germline V gene has CDR1 SGHRS and CDR2 YFSETQ. The full variable domain, in which reference TRBV5-1 and TRBJ2-7 provide the parts outside the CDR3, is KAGVTQTPRYLIKTRGQQVTLSCSPISGHRSVSWYQQTPGQGLQFLFEYFSETQRNKGNFPGRFSGRQFSNSRSEMNVSTLELGDSALYLCASGMPGLASYEQYFGPGTRLTVT.

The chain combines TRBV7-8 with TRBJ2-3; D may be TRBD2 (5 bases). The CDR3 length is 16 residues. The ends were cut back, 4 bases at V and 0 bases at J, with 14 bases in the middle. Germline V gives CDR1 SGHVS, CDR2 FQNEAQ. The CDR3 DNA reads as TGTGCCAGCAGCTGGACTGGGATTTCTAGCACAGATACGCAGTATTTT. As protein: CASSWTGISSTDTQYF.